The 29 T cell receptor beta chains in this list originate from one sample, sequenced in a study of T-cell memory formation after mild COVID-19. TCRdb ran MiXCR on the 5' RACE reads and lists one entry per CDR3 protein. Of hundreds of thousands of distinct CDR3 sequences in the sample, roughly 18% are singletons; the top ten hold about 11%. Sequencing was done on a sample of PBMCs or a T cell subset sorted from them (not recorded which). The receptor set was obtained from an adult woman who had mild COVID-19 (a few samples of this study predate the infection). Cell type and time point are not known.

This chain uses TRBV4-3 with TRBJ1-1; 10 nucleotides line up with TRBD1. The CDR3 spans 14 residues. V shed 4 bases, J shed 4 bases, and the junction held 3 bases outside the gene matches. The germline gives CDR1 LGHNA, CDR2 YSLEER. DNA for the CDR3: TGCGCCAGCAGCCGGGACAGGGGACTCACTGAAGCTTTCTTT. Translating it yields CASSRDRGLTEAFF.

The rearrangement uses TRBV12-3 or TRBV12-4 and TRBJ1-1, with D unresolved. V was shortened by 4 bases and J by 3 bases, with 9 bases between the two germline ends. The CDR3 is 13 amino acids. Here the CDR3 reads CASSSLGYTEAFF. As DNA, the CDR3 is TGTGCCAGCAGTTCACTCGGATACACTGAAGCTTTCTTT.

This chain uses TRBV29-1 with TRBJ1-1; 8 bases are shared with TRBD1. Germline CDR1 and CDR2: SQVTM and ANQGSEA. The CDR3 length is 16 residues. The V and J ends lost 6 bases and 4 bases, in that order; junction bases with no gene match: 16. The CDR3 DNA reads TGCAGCGTGGGGGACCGGACAGGGAGGGTTAGCACTGAAGCTTTCTTT. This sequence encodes CSVGDRTGRVSTEAFF.

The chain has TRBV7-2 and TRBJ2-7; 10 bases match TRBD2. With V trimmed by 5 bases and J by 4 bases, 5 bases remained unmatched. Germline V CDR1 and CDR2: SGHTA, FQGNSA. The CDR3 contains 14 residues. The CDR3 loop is CASSPPSGGYEQYF. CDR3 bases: TGTGCCAGCAGCCCACCTAGCGGGGGTTACGAGCAGTACTTC.

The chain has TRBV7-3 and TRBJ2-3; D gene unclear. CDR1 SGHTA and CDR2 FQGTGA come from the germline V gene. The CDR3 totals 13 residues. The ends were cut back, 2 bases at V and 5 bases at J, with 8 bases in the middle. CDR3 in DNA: TGTGCCAGCAGCTTACGCCCGATAGATACGCAGTATTTT. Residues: CASSLRPIDTQYF.

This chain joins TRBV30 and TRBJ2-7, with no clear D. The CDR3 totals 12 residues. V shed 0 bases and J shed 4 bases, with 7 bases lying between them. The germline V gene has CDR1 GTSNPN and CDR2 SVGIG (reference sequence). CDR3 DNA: TGTGCCTGGAGTGTAATCTGGTACGAGCAGTACTTC. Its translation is CAWSVIWYEQYF.

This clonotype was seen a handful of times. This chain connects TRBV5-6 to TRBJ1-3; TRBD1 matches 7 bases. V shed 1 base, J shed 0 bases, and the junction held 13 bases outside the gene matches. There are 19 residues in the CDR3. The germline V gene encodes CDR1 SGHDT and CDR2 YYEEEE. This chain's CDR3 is CASSLFSRRDRHSGNTIYF. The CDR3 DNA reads TGTGCCAGCAGCTTGTTTTCCCGCCGGGACAGACACTCTGGAAACACCATATATTTT.

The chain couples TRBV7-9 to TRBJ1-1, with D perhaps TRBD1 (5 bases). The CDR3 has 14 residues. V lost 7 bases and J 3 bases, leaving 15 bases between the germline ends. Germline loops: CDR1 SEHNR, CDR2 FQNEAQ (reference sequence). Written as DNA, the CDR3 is TGTGCCAGCACCCAAACCGGGGGGGACACTGAAGCTTTCTTT. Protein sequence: CASTQTGGDTEAFF.

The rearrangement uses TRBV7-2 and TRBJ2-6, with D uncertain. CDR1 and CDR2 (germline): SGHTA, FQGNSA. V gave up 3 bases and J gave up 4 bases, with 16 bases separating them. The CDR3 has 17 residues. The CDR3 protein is CASSLWAPVDGANVLTF. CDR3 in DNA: TGTGCCAGCAGCTTGTGGGCCCCCGTAGACGGGGCCAACGTCCTGACTTTC.

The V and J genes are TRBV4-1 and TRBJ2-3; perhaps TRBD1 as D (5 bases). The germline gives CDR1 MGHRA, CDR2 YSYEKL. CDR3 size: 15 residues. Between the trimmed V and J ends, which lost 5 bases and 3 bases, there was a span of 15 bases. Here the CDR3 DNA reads TGCGCCAGCAGCATTAGGGGTGCAGAGACAGATACGCAGTATTTT. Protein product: CASSIRGAETDTQYF.

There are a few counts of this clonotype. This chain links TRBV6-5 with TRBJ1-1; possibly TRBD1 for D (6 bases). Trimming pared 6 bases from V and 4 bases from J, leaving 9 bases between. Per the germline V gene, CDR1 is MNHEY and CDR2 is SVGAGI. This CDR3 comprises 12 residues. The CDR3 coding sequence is TGTGCCAGCAGAGACAGGCTCACTGAAGCTTTCTTT. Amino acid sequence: CASRDRLTEAFF.

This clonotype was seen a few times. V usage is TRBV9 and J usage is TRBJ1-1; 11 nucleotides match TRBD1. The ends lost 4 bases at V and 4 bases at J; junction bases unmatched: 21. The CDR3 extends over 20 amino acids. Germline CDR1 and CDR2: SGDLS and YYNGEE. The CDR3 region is CASSPYLISGQGATGTEAFF. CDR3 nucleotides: TGTGCCAGCAGCCCATACCTCATAAGCGGACAGGGGGCTACTGGCACTGAAGCTTTCTTT.

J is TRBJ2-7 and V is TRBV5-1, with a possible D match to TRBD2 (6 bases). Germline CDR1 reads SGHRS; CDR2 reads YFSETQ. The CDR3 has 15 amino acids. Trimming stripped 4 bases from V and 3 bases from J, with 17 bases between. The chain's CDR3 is CASSDAGRRYYEQYF. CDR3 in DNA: TGCGCCAGCAGCGACGCAGGGAGGAGGTACTACGAGCAGTACTTC.

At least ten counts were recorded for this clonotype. CDR3: CASSYTRGGYEQYF. CDR3 bases: TGTGCCAGCAGCTATACTAGGGGTGGATACGAGCAGTACTTC. This rearrangement joins TRBV11-1 to TRBJ2-7; D may match TRBD1 or TRBD2 (5 bases each). Trimming stripped 4 bases from V and 4 bases from J, with 14 bases between. Looked up from germline, CDR1 is SGHAT and CDR2 is FQDESV (reference sequence). This CDR3 contains 14 residues.

The CDR3 DNA reads TGTGCCAGCACCCCCCAGGCCCTTGGGGAGACCCAGTACTTC. The encoded protein is CASTPQALGETQYF. The chain is built from TRBV11-3 and TRBJ2-5, with D hard to call. The CDR3 spans 14 residues. The germline V gene encodes CDR1 SGHNT and CDR2 YENEEA. Trimming cost V 7 bases and J 5 bases, with 17 bases left between them.

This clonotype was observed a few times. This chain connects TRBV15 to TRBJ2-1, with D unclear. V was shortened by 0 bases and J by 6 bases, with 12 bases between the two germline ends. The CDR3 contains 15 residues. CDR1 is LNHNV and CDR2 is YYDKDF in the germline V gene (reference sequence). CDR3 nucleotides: TGTGCCACCAGCAGAGATCGGGCCTTGGGCAATGAGCAGTTCTTC. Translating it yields CATSRDRALGNEQFF.

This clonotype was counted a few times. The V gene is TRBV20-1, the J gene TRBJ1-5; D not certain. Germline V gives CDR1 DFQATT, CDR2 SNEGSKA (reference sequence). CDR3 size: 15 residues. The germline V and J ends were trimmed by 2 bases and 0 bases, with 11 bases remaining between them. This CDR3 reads CSARRSGNSNQPQHF. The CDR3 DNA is TGCAGTGCTAGAAGGAGCGGCAATAGCAATCAGCCCCAGCATTTT.

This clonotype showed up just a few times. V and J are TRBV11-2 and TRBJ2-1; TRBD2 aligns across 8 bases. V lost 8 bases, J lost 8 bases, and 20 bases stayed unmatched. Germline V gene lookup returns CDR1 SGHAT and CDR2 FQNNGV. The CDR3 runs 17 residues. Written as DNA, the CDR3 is TGTGCCAGCCGCGCTCGATATGGGACTAGAAGATGGGATGAGCAGTTCTTC. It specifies CASRARYGTRRWDEQFF.

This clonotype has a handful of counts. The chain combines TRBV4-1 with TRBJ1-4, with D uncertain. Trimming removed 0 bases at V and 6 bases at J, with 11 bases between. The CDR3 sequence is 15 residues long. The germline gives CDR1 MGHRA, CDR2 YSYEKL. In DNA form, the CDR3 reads TGCGCCAGCAGCCAAGATTTGGGGTTAGATGAAAAACTGTTTTTT. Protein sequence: CASSQDLGLDEKLFF.

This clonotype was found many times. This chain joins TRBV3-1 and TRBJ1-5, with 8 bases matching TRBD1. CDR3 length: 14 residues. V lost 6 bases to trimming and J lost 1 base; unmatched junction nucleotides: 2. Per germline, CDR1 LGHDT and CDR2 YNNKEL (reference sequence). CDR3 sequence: CASSRQGSNQPQHF. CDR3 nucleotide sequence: TGTGCCAGCAGTCGACAGGGGAGCAATCAGCCCCAGCATTTT. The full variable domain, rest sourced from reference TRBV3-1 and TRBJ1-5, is DTAVSQTPKYLVTQMGNDKSIKCEQNLGHDTMYWYKQDSKKFLKIMFSYNNKELIINETVPNRFSPKSPDKAHLNLHINSLELGDSAVYFCASSRQGSNQPQHFGDGTRLSIL.

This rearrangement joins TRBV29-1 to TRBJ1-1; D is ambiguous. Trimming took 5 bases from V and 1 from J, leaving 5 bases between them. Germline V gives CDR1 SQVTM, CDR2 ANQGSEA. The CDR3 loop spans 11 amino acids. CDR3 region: CSVTRNTEAFF. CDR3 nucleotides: TGCAGCGTTACACGGAACACTGAAGCTTTCTTT.

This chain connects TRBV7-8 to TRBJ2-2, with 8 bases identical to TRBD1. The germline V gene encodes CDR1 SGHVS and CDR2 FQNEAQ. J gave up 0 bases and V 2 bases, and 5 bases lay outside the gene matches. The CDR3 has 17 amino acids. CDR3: CASSLPSTGANTGELFF. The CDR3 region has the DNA TGTGCCAGCAGCTTACCCTCGACAGGGGCGAACACCGGGGAGCTGTTTTTT.

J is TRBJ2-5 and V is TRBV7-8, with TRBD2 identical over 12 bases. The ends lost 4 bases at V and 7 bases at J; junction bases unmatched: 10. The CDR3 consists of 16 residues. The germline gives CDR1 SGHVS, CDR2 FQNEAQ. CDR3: CASSSRLAGDMGTQYF. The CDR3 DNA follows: TGTGCCAGCAGCTCCAGACTAGCGGGGGATATGGGGACCCAGTACTTC.

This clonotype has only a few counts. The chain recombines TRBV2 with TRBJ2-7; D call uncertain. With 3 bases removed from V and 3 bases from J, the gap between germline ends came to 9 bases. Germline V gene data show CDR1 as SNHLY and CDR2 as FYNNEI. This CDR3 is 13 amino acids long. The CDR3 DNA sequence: TGTGCCAGCAGTGATAGGACCAACTACGAGCAGTACTTC. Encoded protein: CASSDRTNYEQYF.

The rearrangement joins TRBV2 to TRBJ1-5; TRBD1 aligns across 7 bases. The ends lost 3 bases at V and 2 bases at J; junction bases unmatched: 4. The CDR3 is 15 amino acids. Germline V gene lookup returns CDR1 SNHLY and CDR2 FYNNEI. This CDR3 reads CASSEDRLGNQPQHF. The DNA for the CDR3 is TGTGCCAGCAGTGAGGACAGGCTAGGCAATCAGCCCCAGCATTTT.

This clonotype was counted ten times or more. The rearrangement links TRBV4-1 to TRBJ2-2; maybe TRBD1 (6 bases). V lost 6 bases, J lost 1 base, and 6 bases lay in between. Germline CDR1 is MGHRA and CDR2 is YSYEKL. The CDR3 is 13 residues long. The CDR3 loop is CASRDRNTGELFF. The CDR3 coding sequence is TGCGCCAGCAGGGACAGGAACACCGGGGAGCTGTTTTTT.

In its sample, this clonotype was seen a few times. CDR3 DNA: TGTGCCAGCAGCTTGTGGACAGAGGGGACTGAAGCTTTCTTT. Its translation is CASSLWTEGTEAFF. The chain has TRBV7-2 and TRBJ1-1, with a possible D match to TRBD1 (6 bases). Trimming left V 3 bases short and J 5 bases short, with 13 bases between. The CDR3 consists of 14 residues. Germline V gene lookup returns CDR1 SGHTA and CDR2 FQGNSA.

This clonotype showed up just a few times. CDR3 bases: TGTGCCAGCTCACCTCCGGTCAACTCCTACAATGAGCAGTTCTTC. It is translated as CASSPPVNSYNEQFF. J is TRBJ2-1 and V is TRBV18; the D is unclear. The V end lost 3 bases, the J end lost 0 bases, and 9 bases lay between the germline ends. The CDR3 is 15 amino acids. Germline V gene lookup returns CDR1 KGHSH and CDR2 LQKENI.

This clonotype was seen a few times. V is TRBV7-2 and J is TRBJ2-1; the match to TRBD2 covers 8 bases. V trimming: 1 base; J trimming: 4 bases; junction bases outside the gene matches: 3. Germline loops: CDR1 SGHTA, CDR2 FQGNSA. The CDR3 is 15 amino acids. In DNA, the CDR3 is TGTGCCAGCAGCTTAGATGCGGGGGGATACAATGAGCAGTTCTTC. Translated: CASSLDAGGYNEQFF. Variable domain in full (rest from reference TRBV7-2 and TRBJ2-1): GAGVSQSPSNKVTEKGKDVELRCDPISGHTALYWYRQSLGQGLEFLIYFQGNSAPDKSGLPSDRFSAERTGGSVSTLTIQRTQQEDSAVYLCASSLDAGGYNEQFFGPGTRLTVL.